This is a list of T cell receptor beta chains from one sample in a study of T cells in Graves' hyperthyroidism and ophthalmopathy. Each CDR3 protein gets one entry after TCRdb re-called the multiplex PCR reads with MiXCR. The sample includes 600,000 or so distinct CDR3 sequences, about 14% of them seen just once. Sequenced sample: blood. Receptors originate from a woman aged 50 to 65 with Graves' ophthalmopathy. Each CDR3 is given with its conserved first and last residue. D genes are given only for firm matches. Size is omitted from some rows. Given values are once, few, many or a class for expanded clones.

d_call	clone_size	j_call	v_call	cdr3_nt	cdr3_aa
-	many	TRBJ1-1	TRBV30	TGTGCCTGGAGTGGTTTGCAGGGGTCGGGAGCTTTCTTT	CAWSGLQGSGAFF
TRBD1	-	TRBJ1-6	TRBV20-1	TGCAGTGGAGAAAGTTTGACAGGGGTTAAACCCCTCCACTTT	CSGESLTGVKPLHF
-	many	TRBJ1-2	TRBV30	TGTGCCTGGAGTGTACGGTCCGGGGGGTCCAGGGGCTACACCTTC	CAWSVRSGGSRGYTF
-	-	TRBJ2-3	TRBV5-1	TGCGCCAGCAGCTTGTTAGGGTACGCGGGGCACACAGATACGCAGTATTTT	CASSLLGYAGHTDTQYF
TRBD2	many	TRBJ2-1	TRBV7-3	TGTGCCAGCAGCTTAGGTCCTAGCGGGAGGTATTACAATGAGCAGTTCTTC	CASSLGPSGRYYNEQFF
-	few	TRBJ1-2	TRBV29-1	TGCAGCGTCGAGAATAACTATGGCTACACCTTC	CSVENNYGYTF
-	-	TRBJ2-2	TRBV20-1	TGCAGTGCTAGAGAAGGGGCTTCCGGGGGTACCGGGGAGCTGTTTTTT	CSAREGASGGTGELFF
TRBD2	many	TRBJ2-1	TRBV27	TGTGCCACTAGACTAGCGGGAGTGAATGAGCAGTTCTTC	CATRLAGVNEQFF
TRBD1	-	TRBJ2-1	TRBV19	TGTGCCAGTAGTATGCAGGGGGCCTGGGTGAATGAGCAGTTCTTC	CASSMQGAWVNEQFF
TRBD1	few	TRBJ1-5	TRBV7-2	TGTGCCAGCAGCGACCGGGACAGGGGGGCCCAGCCCCAGCATTTT	CASSDRDRGAQPQHF
TRBD1	many	TRBJ1-1	TRBV5-1	TGCGCCAGCAGCTTGAGGAGGGACAGTGAAGCTTTCTTT	CASSLRRDSEAFF
TRBD2	few	TRBJ2-3	TRBV15	TGTGCCACCAGCAGAGATATCGGGACTAGCGGGACAGATACGCAGTATTTT	CATSRDIGTSGTDTQYF
-	-	TRBJ1-2	TRBV9	TGTGCCAGCAGCGTAGGGGTCAGGGAGCAACCCTATGGCTACACCTTC	CASSVGVREQPYGYTF
-	many	TRBJ2-1	TRBV7-9	TGTGCCAGCAGCTTAGCCCACGGTCTCCGCTCCTACAATGAGCAGTTCTTC	CASSLAHGLRSYNEQFF
TRBD1	many	TRBJ1-1	TRBV24-1	TGTGCCACCAGTGACACCGGGACAGGGGAAACTGAAGCTTTCTTT	CATSDTGTGETEAFF
-	few	TRBJ1-1	TRBV25-1	TGTGCCAGCAGTGAAGGGGCCCTACCCACTGAAGCTTTCTTT	CASSEGALPTEAFF
TRBD2	many	TRBJ2-3	TRBV29-1	TGCAGCGTTGAAGGCCGACTAGCGATCAGCACAGATACGCAGTATTTT	CSVEGRLAISTDTQYF
-	many	TRBJ2-7	TRBV11-2	TGTGCCAGCAGCTCGCGACAGTCCCACGAGCAGTACTTC	CASSSRQSHEQYF
-	many	TRBJ1-5	TRBV20-1	TGCAGTGCTAGCCAGGGCAGCAATCAGCCCCAGCATTTT	CSASQGSNQPQHF
TRBD1	many	TRBJ1-5	TRBV5-1	TGCGCCAGCAGCTTGGTGGGACAGGGGGGCAATCAGCCCCAGCATTTT	CASSLVGQGGNQPQHF
TRBD1	many	TRBJ1-6	TRBV28	TGTGCCAGCAGTAACCGACAGGGTTCACCCCTCCACTTT	CASSNRQGSPLHF
TRBD1	-	TRBJ1-3	TRBV11-1	TGTGCCAGCAGCCGACAGGGAGGACTTGGAAACACCATATATTTT	CASSRQGGLGNTIYF
-	many	TRBJ2-7	TRBV6-2/TRBV6-3	TGTGCCAGCAGTTACTCACGGACCCATCAGGGAGAGGAGCAGTACTTC	CASSYSRTHQGEEQYF
-	many	TRBJ2-5	TRBV3-1	TGTGCCAGCAGCCAAGGGCGGACAGACCACCAAGAGACCCAGTACTTC	CASSQGRTDHQETQYF
-	many	TRBJ1-2	TRBV5-1	TGCGCCAGCAGCTTGGCCGTCGGGAGACGGAATGGCTACACCTTC	CASSLAVGRRNGYTF
TRBD1	many	TRBJ2-1	TRBV29-1	TGCAGCGTTGTTCAGGGGGCAGGGGAGCAGTTCTTC	CSVVQGAGEQFF
TRBD2	-	TRBJ2-1	TRBV27	TGTGCCAGCAGTACCCAGGCGACTAGCGGACTAAGCTCCTACAATGAGCAGTTCTTC	CASSTQATSGLSSYNEQFF
TRBD1	few	TRBJ2-7	TRBV6-1	TGTGCCAGCAAGGCGGGACAGGGGATAACCGAGCAGTACTTC	CASKAGQGITEQYF
TRBD2	many	TRBJ2-7	TRBV7-9	TGTGCCAGCAGCTCACCCCTTAGCGGGACCTACGAGCAGTACTTC	CASSSPLSGTYEQYF
-	-	TRBJ2-6	TRBV28	TGTGCCAGCAGTTTAGGGGGCCGCGCTGGGGCCAACGTCCTGACTTTC	CASSLGGRAGANVLTF
-	many	TRBJ2-1	TRBV10-3	TGTGCCATCAGCCTGGGGGACAATGAGCAGTTCTTC	CAISLGDNEQFF
-	many	TRBJ1-1	TRBV18	TGTGCCAGCTCACCAAGTTTCGTGCCGGACACTGAAGCTTTCTTT	CASSPSFVPDTEAFF
-	many	TRBJ2-7	TRBV12-3/TRBV12-4	TGTGCCAGCAGCTCAAGCGCGGGCGGCTCCTACGAGCAGTACTTC	CASSSSAGGSYEQYF
-	few	TRBJ1-1	TRBV7-9	TGTGCCAGCAGCTTAGAGATGGGACGGACGGCTGAAGCTTTCTTT	CASSLEMGRTAEAFF
TRBD2	few	TRBJ2-3	TRBV20-1	TGCAGTGCTAGAGGTCCTACTAGCGGGAAGTCAGATACGCAGTATTTT	CSARGPTSGKSDTQYF
TRBD1	-	TRBJ1-2	TRBV10-3	TGTGCCACCAGATTAGGGACAGGGAATGGTTATGGCTACACCTTC	CATRLGTGNGYGYTF
TRBD1	few	TRBJ2-2	TRBV18	TGTGCCAGCTCACCATGGGGACAGGGAAACACCGGGGAGCTGTTTTTT	CASSPWGQGNTGELFF
-	-	TRBJ2-2	TRBV28	TGTGCCAGCAGTTTAATGGCCTACTCGAACGCCGGGGAGCTGTTTTTT	CASSLMAYSNAGELFF
TRBD1	few	TRBJ1-2	TRBV20-1	TGCAGTGCTTCGGACAGGGGGCATGGCTACACCTTC	CSASDRGHGYTF
-	many	TRBJ2-3	TRBV7-3	TGTGCCAGCAGCTCCACAGGTGGCCCCCCTAACACAGATACGCAGTATTTT	CASSSTGGPPNTDTQYF
TRBD2	many	TRBJ2-1	TRBV28	TGTGCCAGCACATCACCAAAAACTAGCGGGAGACACAATGAGCAGTTCTTC	CASTSPKTSGRHNEQFF
-	many	TRBJ2-5	TRBV30	TGTGCCTGGTCGGGGCTCCAAGAGACCCAGTACTTC	CAWSGLQETQYF
-	-	TRBJ2-7	TRBV15	TGTGCCACCAGCAGAGTTGGGGGGAACTACGAGCAGTACTTC	CATSRVGGNYEQYF
-	many	TRBJ1-1	TRBV30	TGTGCCTGGAACCGGGGGGCCGGTGAAGCTTTCTTT	CAWNRGAGEAFF
TRBD1	-	TRBJ2-5	TRBV2	TGTGCCAGCAGTACCACCCGGGACAGGGGCGGGGAGACCCAGTACTTC	CASSTTRDRGGETQYF
-	few	TRBJ2-3	TRBV5-8	TGTGCCAGCAGCTCCGGCACAGGTGGGGCAGATACGCAGTATTTT	CASSSGTGGADTQYF
TRBD2	many	TRBJ2-7	TRBV12-3/TRBV12-4	TGTGCCAGCAGTCCCTCACTAGCGGAATCCTACGAGCAGTACTTC	CASSPSLAESYEQYF
-	-	TRBJ2-7	TRBV28	TGTGCCAGCAATTCCCCCCCGCGGAGCCGCTGCGAGCAGTACTTC	CASNSPPRSRCEQYF